This T cell receptor (beta chain) appears in the sequencing data of a study of cytomegalovirus exposure and HLA in healthy donors. To note about this clone: Antigen: not known.

Germline CDR1 and CDR2: MDHEN and SYDVKM. This CDR3 spans 12 amino acids. Trimming left V 5 bases short and J 4 bases short, with 8 bases between. The PCR had 60 Vbeta and 13 Jbeta primers. TCRdb keeps only in-frame clones here, not all; method: immunoSEQ multiplex PCR. Among some 120,000 clones listed, around 70% were seen once. Study-wide results and caveats: Later work associated fewer than 20,000 TCR beta sequences with HLA alleles at 0.05 false discovery rate. A few CMV-associated chains were confirmed in vitro to be specific for CMV antigens. Judged likely to be a sequencing artifact was a cluster of highly shared sequence variants. Later, an analysis showed that TCR beta chains associated with HLA were more clonally expanded than others that were equally common.

The chain joins TRBV28 to TRBJ1-2; D uncertain. The sequence derives from a woman between 35 and 50 years old in good health and CMV-seropositive. Sequenced material: PBMCs. DNA for the CDR3: TGTGCCAGCAGTGGGAGGAGCTATGGCTACACCTTC. Translated, it gives CASSGRSYGYTF.